This entry concerns a single T cell receptor (beta chain). Its cognate antigen is unknown. The entry originates in a study of cytomegalovirus exposure and HLA in healthy donors. General study findings and limits: Per published accounts, TCR beta sequences correctly predicted the HLA-A and HLA-B alleles of most subjects. A few chains tied to CMV proved CMV antigen-specific in vitro. When a later analysis was performed, an Asian-associated ancestry cluster reportedly had fewer N-insertions than the roughly 700-donor mean. Later work found most CMV-associated TCR beta chains apparently HLA-restricted.

CDR3 size: 13 residues. Trimming removed 6 bases from V and 6 bases from J; junction bases left unmatched: 7. Germline CDR1 and CDR2: SGHVS and FNYEAQ. A multiplex PCR was run with 60 Vbeta primers and 13 Jbeta primers. Profiled with immunoSEQ multiplex PCR; TCRdb holds only in-frame clones, not every one. This table has approximately 150,000 clones, over 70% appearing once. The receptor was derived from a male donor in good health and CMV-seronegative. V and J are TRBV7-6 and TRBJ2-5; the match to TRBD2 covers 7 bases. The sample taken for sequencing was PBMCs. The CDR3 reads CASRGWGGQTQYF. The DNA for the CDR3 is TGTGCCAGCAGGGGCTGGGGGGGTCAGACCCAGTACTTC.